This paragraph reports one TCR beta chain. No cognate antigen has been identified for it. There are no base qualities to consult, and no much larger clone falls within one base. This record comes from a study of CD8+CD57+ T cells in acquired aplastic anemia (dated by TCRdb to 2016 to 2018). About the full investigation: DNA extracted from sorted CD4+ and CD8+ cells had a mean of about 3.3 ug, with a range of 0.2 to 27.4 ug. A CD8+CD57+ expansion meant a frequency higher than the mean frequency seen in healthy subjects. Beyond this particular receptor, the publication reports: Fewer than 35 CD8+ CDR3 sequences were found to be shared between patients and controls, but these sequences appeared to be highly expressed in patients and within the immunodominant clones of the patients. Between patients and healthy controls, no significant difference in CD8+ Simpson's diversity was found (P=0.060).

Trimming leaves V shorter by 4 bases and J shorter by 3 bases, with the junction holding 7 bases beyond the gene matches. The CDR3 spans 16 residues, from the cysteine through the phenylalanine. Of the read, only the CDR3 DNA is kept; its 48 bases are in frame from base 1. In the germline V gene, CDR1 corresponds to MNHEY and CDR2 to SVGEGT. Genomic DNA served as template for TCR beta VDJ combination and CDR3 sequence profiling. An Illumina HiSeq 2000 was used for TCR repertoire sequencing. Under the source paper's analysis protocol: TRBV/TRBJ rearrangement plots, CDR3 size and DJ length profiles, and Simpson's diversity index were used to evaluate the repertoires. Whichever DNA sequence was most abundant in the deep sequencing data was defined as the immunodominant clone. CDR3 amino acid sequences were checked for sharing between subjects and were compared against published repertoires and the VDJdb database. Using fastp at Q25 and MiXCR, TCRdb reprocessed the public reads and kept productive beta chains. Rows are unified per CDR3 protein, each entry keeping the most common DNA and genes. TCRdb's processing, not the authors', yielded these V and J calls. For this sample the table gives about 470,000 distinct CDR3 sequences, of which around a third were detected only once. Together, the top ten hold 0.8% to 0.85% of the sample.

Flow cytometry had shown CD8+CD57+ cell expansion in the patients selected for sequencing. Severe acquired aplastic anemia was diagnosed in all patients according to International Study of Aplastic Anemia and Agranulocytosis and Camitta criteria. Patients had received no therapy at the time of blood sampling. In this study, sorted CD4+ and CD8+ T cells from the blood of healthy subjects and of severe aplastic anemia patients had their TCR repertoires deep-sequenced. In the USA, patient enrollment took place under clinicaltrials.gov protocols 00001620, 01623167, 00001397, 00071045, 00081523 and 00961064. Ficoll-Paque density gradient centrifugation was used to isolate peripheral blood mononuclear cells. Before DNA was extracted, CD4+ and CD8+ T cells were sorted using either FACS or magnetic beads.

The sample consisted of sorted CD4+, CD8+, or CD8+CD57+ T cells (not recorded which) from PBMCs. This sequence was found in a human donor with aplastic anemia. This receptor chain uses TRBV6-2 or TRBV6-3 and TRBJ1-3; 9 central bases correspond to TRBD1. In nucleotide form, the sequence is TGTGCCAGCAGTTCCGGGACAGGGCCGCTTGGAAACACCATATATTTT. This yields the protein CASSSGTGPLGNTIYF.